A selection of T cell receptor beta chains follows, all from one sample in a study of shared clonotypes between healthy human individuals. This table comes from immunoSEQ multiplex PCR, and its TCRdb copy is limited to in-frame clones, with some not included. The sample records about a million clones, approximately 75% being singletons. The sample taken for sequencing was memory CD4+ T cells from PBMCs. These receptors originate from a man aged 18 to 29 in good health. Some clones in this sample may be carry-over from other donors' samples. Both conserved end residues are part of each CDR3. Each record gives: V gene, J gene, D gene, clone size, CDR3 protein, CDR3 DNA. A D gene is named only where the DNA matches it firmly. The size entry is marked missing in some rows and otherwise reads once, few, many or a size class.

V: TRBV5-1; J: TRBJ2-5; D: .; size: .; CDR3: CASSLAQKETQYF; DNA: TGCGCCAGCAGCTTGGCTCAGAAAGAGACCCAGTACTTC
V: TRBV5-1; J: TRBJ1-1; D: .; size: .; CDR3: CASSLGPQNTEAFF; DNA: TGCGCCAGCAGCTTAGGACCTCAGAACACTGAAGCTTTCTTT
V: TRBV5-4; J: TRBJ2-7; D: .; size: .; CDR3: CASSLGGVAHEQYF; DNA: TGTGCCAGCAGCTTGGGGGGGGTTGCCCACGAGCAGTACTTC
V: TRBV5-4; J: TRBJ2-3; D: .; size: .; CDR3: CASSLERGSTDTQYF; DNA: TGTGCCAGCAGCTTGGAACGGGGCAGCACAGATACGCAGTATTTT
V: TRBV5-4; J: TRBJ2-2; D: .; size: .; CDR3: CASSAPGLGNTGELFF; DNA: TGTGCCAGCAGCGCCCCCGGACTGGGAAACACCGGGGAGCTGTTTTTT
V: TRBV5-1; J: TRBJ2-1; D: TRBD2; size: .; CDR3: CASRPSGSYNEQFF; DNA: TGCGCCAGCAGGCCTAGCGGGAGTTACAATGAGCAGTTCTTC
V: TRBV6-6; J: TRBJ2-7; D: TRBD2; size: .; CDR3: CASSSPGLATEQYF; DNA: TGTGCCAGCAGTTCACCGGGACTAGCGACCGAGCAGTACTTC
V: TRBV15; J: TRBJ2-2; D: .; size: .; CDR3: CATSRGGELFF; DNA: TGTGCCACCAGCAGGGGAGGGGAGCTGTTTTTT
V: TRBV11-2; J: TRBJ2-1; D: .; size: .; CDR3: CASSPVRGPSYNEQFF; DNA: TGTGCCAGCAGCCCCGTCAGGGGACCATCCTACAATGAGCAGTTCTTC
V: TRBV5-1; J: TRBJ2-1; D: TRBD2; size: .; CDR3: CASSLGFASGNYNEQFF; DNA: TGCGCCAGCAGCTTGGGATTTGCTAGCGGTAACTACAATGAGCAGTTCTTC
V: TRBV27; J: TRBJ2-2; D: TRBD2; size: .; CDR3: CASSLRRPYGTSGANTGELFF; DNA: TGTGCCAGCAGTCTACGAAGACCCTACGGGACTAGCGGCGCGAACACCGGGGAGCTGTTTTTT
V: TRBV7-9; J: TRBJ2-7; D: .; size: .; CDR3: CASSPQDSYEQYF; DNA: TGTGCCAGCAGCCCCCAGGACTCCTACGAGCAGTACTTC
V: TRBV27; J: TRBJ1-1; D: .; size: .; CDR3: CASSQAGTDEAFF; DNA: TGTGCCAGCTCCCAGGCAGGGACCGATGAAGCTTTCTTT
V: TRBV19; J: TRBJ1-1; D: .; size: few; CDR3: CASSIVGGNTEAFF; DNA: TGTGCCAGTAGTATTGTCGGAGGGAACACTGAAGCTTTCTTT
V: TRBV11-2; J: TRBJ2-1; D: TRBD1; size: .; CDR3: CASSPHPTGIEQFF; DNA: TGTGCCAGCAGCCCTCACCCGACAGGGATTGAGCAGTTCTTC
V: TRBV11-2; J: TRBJ1-2; D: .; size: .; CDR3: CASSRGDGGLVVNYGYTF; DNA: TGTGCCAGCAGCCGCGGTGATGGGGGCTTAGTAGTGAACTATGGCTACACCTTC
V: TRBV7-9; J: TRBJ2-2; D: .; size: many; CDR3: CASSFGSVNTGELFF; DNA: TGTGCCAGCAGCTTCGGTTCAGTAAACACCGGGGAGCTGTTTTTT
V: TRBV10-3; J: TRBJ1-2; D: .; size: few; CDR3: CAISESNYGYTF; DNA: TGTGCCATCAGTGAGAGTAACTATGGCTACACCTTC
V: TRBV29-1; J: TRBJ1-3; D: .; size: few; CDR3: CSVAVGSGNTIYF; DNA: TGCAGCGTTGCAGTCGGCTCTGGAAACACCATATATTTT
V: TRBV23-1; J: TRBJ2-5; D: .; size: .; CDR3: CASSHSLVQLQETQYF; DNA: TGCGCCAGCAGTCACTCCTTGGTCCAGCTCCAAGAGACCCAGTACTTC
V: TRBV5-1; J: TRBJ2-7; D: .; size: once; CDR3: CASSLRGYTYEQYF; DNA: TGCGCCAGCAGCTTGAGAGGTTACACCTACGAGCAGTACTTC
V: TRBV6-5; J: TRBJ2-7; D: .; size: .; CDR3: CASSYGGIYEQYF; DNA: TGTGCCAGCAGTTATGGAGGGATTTACGAGCAGTACTTC
V: TRBV18; J: TRBJ2-2; D: TRBD1; size: .; CDR3: CASSPDQQGIGELFF; DNA: TGTGCCAGCTCACCAGATCAACAGGGGATCGGGGAGCTGTTTTTT
V: TRBV7-9; J: TRBJ1-3; D: .; size: .; CDR3: CASSFLQGNTIYF; DNA: TGTGCCAGCAGCTTCTTACAGGGAAACACCATATATTTT
V: TRBV30; J: TRBJ1-1; D: .; size: many; CDR3: CAWTPDSENTEAFF; DNA: TGTGCCTGGACCCCGGACAGCGAGAACACTGAAGCTTTCTTT
V: TRBV2; J: TRBJ2-1; D: TRBD1; size: .; CDR3: CASSGQGYNEQFF; DNA: TGTGCCAGCAGTGGACAGGGCTACAATGAGCAGTTCTTC
V: TRBV15; J: TRBJ2-3; D: TRBD1; size: few; CDR3: CATGWDRGFLSTDTQYF; DNA: TGTGCCACCGGGTGGGACAGGGGATTCCTTAGCACAGATACGCAGTATTTT
V: TRBV4-2; J: TRBJ1-2; D: .; size: .; CDR3: CASSQDRLNYGYTF; DNA: TGTGCCAGCAGCCAAGACAGGCTTAACTATGGCTACACCTTC
V: TRBV29-1; J: TRBJ2-5; D: .; size: .; CDR3: CSARYRALQETQYF; DNA: TGCAGCGCTAGGTATCGGGCCCTCCAAGAGACCCAGTACTTC
V: TRBV4-2; J: TRBJ2-1; D: TRBD2; size: .; CDR3: CASSSTSGSTYNEQFF; DNA: TGTGCCAGCAGTTCCACTAGCGGGAGCACCTACAATGAGCAGTTCTTC
V: TRBV5-8; J: TRBJ2-7; D: TRBD1; size: .; CDR3: CASSRKPGTGASEQYF; DNA: TGTGCCAGCAGCCGAAAACCCGGGACAGGGGCGTCCGAGCAGTACTTC
V: TRBV30; J: TRBJ1-4; D: TRBD1; size: .; CDR3: CAWSGDSRNEKLFF; DNA: TGTGCCTGGAGTGGGGACAGTCGTAATGAAAAACTGTTTTTT
V: TRBV7-9; J: TRBJ1-2; D: .; size: once; CDR3: CASSPGANYGYTF; DNA: TGTGCCAGCAGCCCGGGTGCTAACTATGGCTACACCTTC
V: TRBV28; J: TRBJ2-5; D: TRBD2; size: .; CDR3: CASSILAGGGFLETQYF; DNA: TGTGCCAGCAGTATCCTAGCGGGAGGCGGGTTTCTTGAGACCCAGTACTTC
V: TRBV11-2; J: TRBJ2-5; D: .; size: .; CDR3: CASSLARRTNLMETQYF; DNA: TGTGCCAGCAGCTTAGCGCGCCGGACTAATCTCATGGAGACCCAGTACTTC
V: TRBV4-2; J: TRBJ1-2; D: .; size: .; CDR3: CASSPNGGLGSYGYTF; DNA: TGTGCCAGCAGCCCAAACGGGGGGCTAGGAAGCTATGGCTACACCTTC
V: TRBV9; J: TRBJ2-2; D: TRBD2; size: few; CDR3: CASSRHGGGRTFANTGELFF; DNA: TGTGCCAGCAGCAGACATGGGGGCGGGAGGACATTCGCGAACACCGGGGAGCTGTTTTTT
V: TRBV5-6; J: TRBJ2-1; D: .; size: .; CDR3: CASSLFSGAYNEQFF; DNA: TGTGCCAGCAGCTTGTTCAGCGGAGCATACAATGAGCAGTTCTTC
V: TRBV19; J: TRBJ2-1; D: TRBD1; size: .; CDR3: CASTPEGRGRLPQFF; DNA: TGTGCCAGTACCCCAGAGGGTAGGGGGCGGCTGCCGCAGTTCTTC
V: TRBV5-1; J: TRBJ2-3; D: .; size: .; CDR3: CASSYRTDTQYF; DNA: TGCGCCAGCAGCTATCGGACAGATACGCAGTATTTT
V: TRBV9; J: TRBJ1-1; D: .; size: .; CDR3: CASSPLGDMNTEAFF; DNA: TGTGCCAGCAGCCCATTGGGGGACATGAACACTGAAGCTTTCTTT
V: TRBV19; J: TRBJ2-7; D: .; size: few; CDR3: CASSPQDGGEQYF; DNA: TGTGCCAGTAGTCCCCAGGACGGGGGCGAGCAGTACTTC
V: TRBV7-2; J: TRBJ1-2; D: .; size: .; CDR3: CASSPTRGGESGYTF; DNA: TGTGCCAGCAGCCCGACGCGGGGGGGCGAGAGTGGCTACACCTTC
V: TRBV2; J: TRBJ2-7; D: TRBD1; size: .; CDR3: CASSGRGSIYEQYF; DNA: TGTGCCAGCAGTGGCAGGGGGTCCATCTACGAGCAGTACTTC
V: TRBV7-2; J: TRBJ2-7; D: .; size: .; CDR3: CASSLVRGASYEQYF; DNA: TGTGCCAGCAGCTTAGTGAGGGGGGCCTCCTACGAGCAGTACTTC
V: TRBV11-2; J: TRBJ2-1; D: .; size: .; CDR3: CASSLRGSYNEQFF; DNA: TGTGCCAGCAGCCTGAGGGGGTCCTACAATGAGCAGTTCTTC
V: TRBV30; J: TRBJ1-1; D: .; size: .; CDR3: CAWREHMNTEAFF; DNA: TGTGCCTGGAGAGAGCATATGAACACTGAAGCTTTCTTT
V: TRBV28; J: TRBJ1-4; D: .; size: .; CDR3: CASNPTAGGLAEKLFF; DNA: TGTGCCAGCAATCCCACGGCGGGGGGCTTGGCGGAAAAACTGTTTTTT
V: TRBV7-3; J: TRBJ2-2; D: .; size: .; CDR3: CASSLRRPPGELFF; DNA: TGTGCCAGCAGCTTAAGGAGGCCTCCCGGGGAGCTGTTTTTT
V: TRBV5-6; J: TRBJ2-5; D: TRBD2; size: .; CDR3: CASSQGLAGEETQYF; DNA: TGTGCCAGCAGCCAAGGACTAGCGGGAGAGGAGACCCAGTACTTC